This T cell receptor beta chain is from a study of T cells expressing NK-cell markers. Across the study: Within the sequenced cohort of eight donors, seven exhibited HCMV seropositivity and one was seronegative.

TCRdb reprocessed the 5' RACE reads, keeping one entry per CDR3 protein, no DNA. The sample has about 550,000 distinct CDR3 sequences. This clonotype was obtained from a man aged 18-30 years in good health. Sequencing was performed on blood T cells: a sorted CD56 or NKG2C T cell subset, CD4+ or CD8+ T cells, or bulk PBMC T cells (not recorded which).

The CDR3 is CATSDSGGRGSYNEQFF. The V call is TRBV24-1, the J call TRBJ2-1; the D call from TCRdb, TRBD2, cannot be confirmed without DNA. The CDR3 covers 17 residues. Germline CDR1 reads KGHDR; CDR2 reads SFDVKD.